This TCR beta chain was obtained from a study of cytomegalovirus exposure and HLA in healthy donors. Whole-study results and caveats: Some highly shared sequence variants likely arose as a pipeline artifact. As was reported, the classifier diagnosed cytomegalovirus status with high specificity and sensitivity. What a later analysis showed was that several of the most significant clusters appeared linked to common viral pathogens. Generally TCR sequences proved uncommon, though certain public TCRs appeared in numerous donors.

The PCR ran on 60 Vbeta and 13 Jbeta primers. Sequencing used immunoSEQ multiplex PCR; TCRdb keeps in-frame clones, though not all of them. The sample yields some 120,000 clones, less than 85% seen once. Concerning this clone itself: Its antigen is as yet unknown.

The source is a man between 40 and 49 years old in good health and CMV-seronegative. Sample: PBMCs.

The CDR3 here is CASSSGGWTGELFF. The CDR3 nucleotides are TGCGCCAGCAGCTCGGGAGGGTGGACCGGGGAGCTGTTTTTT. V gene TRBV5-1 combines with J gene TRBJ2-2; the match to TRBD2 covers 8 bases. Germline lookup yields CDR1 SGHRS and CDR2 YFSETQ. This CDR3 spans 14 amino acids. Trimming at V came to 3 bases and at J to 5 bases, leaving 3 bases not matched to a gene.